Here is one T cell receptor (beta chain) with its context. The target antigen is unknown. These data are taken from a study of monozygotic twins with inflammatory bowel disease. The study, taken as a whole, reports: A reduction in TCRbeta diversity (inverse Simpson) was seen in IBD patients relative to healthy co-twins.

This CDR3 contains 12 residues. The germline V gene has CDR1 MNHNS and CDR2 SASEGT. TCRdb re-called the 5' RACE reads and catalogs CDR3 proteins one per entry, DNA excluded. The sample has over 150,000 distinct CDR3 sequences. The chain is built from TRBV6-1 and TRBJ2-7; the TCRdb D gene call, TRBD2, has no DNA to confirm it. Sequences were obtained from blood. The origin of this receptor is a human donor with ulcerative colitis or Crohn's disease, or a healthy co-twin of an affected twin (not recorded which). The CDR3 spells CASKTEVYEQYF.